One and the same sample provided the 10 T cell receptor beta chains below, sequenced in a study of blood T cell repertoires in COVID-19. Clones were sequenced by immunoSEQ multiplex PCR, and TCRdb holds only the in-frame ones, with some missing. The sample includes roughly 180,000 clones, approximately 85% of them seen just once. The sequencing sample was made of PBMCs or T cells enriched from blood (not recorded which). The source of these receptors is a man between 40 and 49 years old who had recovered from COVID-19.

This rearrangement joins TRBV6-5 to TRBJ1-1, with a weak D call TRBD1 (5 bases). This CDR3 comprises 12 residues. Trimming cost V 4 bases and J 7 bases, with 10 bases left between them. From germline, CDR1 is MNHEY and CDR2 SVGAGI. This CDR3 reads CASSSQGDEAFF. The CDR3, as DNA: TGTGCCAGCAGTTCCCAGGGTGATGAAGCTTTCTTT.

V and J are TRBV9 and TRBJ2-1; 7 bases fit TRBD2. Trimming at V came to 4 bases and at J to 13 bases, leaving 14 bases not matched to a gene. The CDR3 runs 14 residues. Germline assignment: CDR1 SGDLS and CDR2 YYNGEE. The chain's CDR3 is CASSPIGLVEVQFF. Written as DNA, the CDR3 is TGTGCCAGCAGCCCCATTGGACTAGTTGAGGTCCAGTTCTTC.

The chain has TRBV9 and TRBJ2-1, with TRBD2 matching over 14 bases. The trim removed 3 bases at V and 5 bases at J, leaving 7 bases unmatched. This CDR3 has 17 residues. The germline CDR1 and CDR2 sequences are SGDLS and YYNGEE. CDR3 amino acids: CASSGGTSGRSDNEQFF. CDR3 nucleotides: TGTGCCAGCAGCGGCGGGACTAGCGGGAGATCGGACAATGAGCAGTTCTTC.

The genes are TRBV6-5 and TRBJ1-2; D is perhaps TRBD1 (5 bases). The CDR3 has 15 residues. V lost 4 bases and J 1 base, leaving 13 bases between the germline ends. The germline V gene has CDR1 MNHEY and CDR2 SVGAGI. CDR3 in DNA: TGTGCCAGCAGTTTTACGGACACCAGTAACTATGGCTACACCTTC. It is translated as CASSFTDTSNYGYTF.

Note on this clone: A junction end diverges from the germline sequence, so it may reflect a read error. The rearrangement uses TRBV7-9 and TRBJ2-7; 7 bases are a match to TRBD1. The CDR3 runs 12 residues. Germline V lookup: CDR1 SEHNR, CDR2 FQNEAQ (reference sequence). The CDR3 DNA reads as TGTGCCAGCAGCCCCGGCCCGGGACAGCTCGACTTC. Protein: CASSPGPGQLDF.

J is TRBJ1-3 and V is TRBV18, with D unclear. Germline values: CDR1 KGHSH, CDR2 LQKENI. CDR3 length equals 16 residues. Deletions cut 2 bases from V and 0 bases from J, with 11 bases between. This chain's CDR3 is CASSPLVDTSGNTIYF. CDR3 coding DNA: TGTGCCAGCTCACCATTGGTCGACACCTCTGGAAACACCATATATTTT.

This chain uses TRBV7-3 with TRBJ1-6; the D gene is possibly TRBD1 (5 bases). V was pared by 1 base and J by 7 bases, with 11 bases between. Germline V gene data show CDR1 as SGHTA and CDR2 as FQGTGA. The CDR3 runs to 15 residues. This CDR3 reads CASSLSQGNNSPLHF. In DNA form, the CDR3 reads TGTGCCAGCAGCTTAAGCCAGGGAAACAATTCACCCCTCCACTTT. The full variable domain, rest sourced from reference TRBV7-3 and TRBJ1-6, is GAGVSQTPSNKVTEKGKYVELRCDPISGHTALYWYRQSLGQGPEFLIYFQGTGAADDSGLPNDRFFAVRPEGSVSTLKIQRTERGDSAVYLCASSLSQGNNSPLHFGNGTRLTVT.

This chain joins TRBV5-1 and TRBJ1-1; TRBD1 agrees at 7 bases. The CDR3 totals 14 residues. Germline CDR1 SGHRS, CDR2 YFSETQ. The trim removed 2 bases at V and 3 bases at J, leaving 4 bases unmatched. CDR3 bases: TGCGCCAGCAGCTTAAGGGGGCAAGACACTGAAGCTTTCTTT. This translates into CASSLRGQDTEAFF.

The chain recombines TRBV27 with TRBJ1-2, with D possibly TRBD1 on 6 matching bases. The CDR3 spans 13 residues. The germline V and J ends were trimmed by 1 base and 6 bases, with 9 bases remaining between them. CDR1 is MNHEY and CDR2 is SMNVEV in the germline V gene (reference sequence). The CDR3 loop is CASSLWQGNGYTF. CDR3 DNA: TGTGCCAGCAGTTTATGGCAGGGGAATGGCTACACCTTC.

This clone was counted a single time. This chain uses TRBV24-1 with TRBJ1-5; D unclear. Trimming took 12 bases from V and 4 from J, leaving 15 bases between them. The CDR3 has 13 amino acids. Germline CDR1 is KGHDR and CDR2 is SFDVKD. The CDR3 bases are TGTGCCCCGAAGACACATGGAAATCAGCCCCAGCATTTT. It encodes CAPKTHGNQPQHF.